This record concerns one TCR beta chain sequence. The antigen remains unidentified. CDR1 and CDR2 (germline): ENHRY, SYGVKD. The CDR3 length is 14 residues. The V end lost 3 bases, the J end lost 1 base, and 7 bases lay between the germline ends. TCRdb's table, derived via immunoSEQ multiplex PCR, lists solely in-frame clones and lacks some. Among about 2,700 clones, 65% to 80% were seen once, and the ten largest hold around 1.6%. Time point specified: 2014-2015 season, pre-vaccination. Community-dwelling subjects without influenza vaccination in the prior 6 months were enrolled. Excluded were substance abuse, HIV/AIDS, active cancer, immunomodulatory drugs and active illness. These data originate in a study of follicular helper T cells after annual influenza vaccination. Study results and caveats: ICOS-CD38- cTfh most often held earlier Day 7 ICOS+CD38+ clones. Change in circulating plasmablasts correlated with ICOS+CD38+ cTfh clonality change.

This TCR derives from an adult who received the influenza vaccine. The sequences come from CXCR5+ CD38- circulating T follicular helper cells from blood, collected on the day of influenza vaccination. Subset in this sample: circulating Tfh, non-naive CD4+CXCR5+PD-1+ (ICOS+CD38+ or ICOS-CD38-). This sequence joins TRBV10-3 and TRBJ1-5; D gene unclear. DNA for the CDR3: TGTGCCATCAGTGACGGGGAAAGCAATCAGCCCCAGCATTTT. Its protein is CAISDGESNQPQHF.